The 23 T cell receptor beta chains in this list originate from one sample, sequenced in a study of cytomegalovirus exposure and HLA in healthy donors. The primer mix had 60 Vbeta and 13 Jbeta primers. Generated by immunoSEQ multiplex PCR, the TCRdb table keeps only in-frame clones and is missing some. The table lists about 150,000 clones, nearly 85% of them singletons. Source material: PBMCs. The receptors derive from a male donor in good health and CMV-seronegative.

The rearrangement joins TRBV18 to TRBJ2-5, with D unclear. Germline V lookup: CDR1 KGHSH, CDR2 LQKENI. The CDR3 consists of 14 residues. V lost 1 base and J lost 1, with 7 bases in between. The CDR3: CASSPLGAQETQYF. Here the CDR3 DNA reads TGTGCCAGCTCACCACTGGGCGCCCAAGAGACCCAGTACTTC.

The chain has TRBV11-3 and TRBJ2-1; 9 bases map to TRBD2. The germline CDR1 and CDR2 sequences are SGHNT and YENEEA. The CDR3 totals 16 residues. Trimming cost V 5 bases and J 2 bases; bases outside gene matches: 7. For the CDR3, the DNA is TGTGCCAGCAGCCGCGGCGGACTAGCGACCTACAATGAGCAGTTCTTC. Amino acids: CASSRGGLATYNEQFF.

The gene calls are TRBV19 and TRBJ2-5; D might be TRBD2 (5 bases). Judging by the DNA end, TRBJ2-7 fits better; the J call may be wrong. The CDR3 is 15 residues long. Germline CDR1 LNHDA, CDR2 SQIVND (reference sequence). The CDR3 loop is CASEVRSGSTYEQYF. The CDR3 nucleotides read TGTGCCAGTGAAGTCCGTTCGGGGTCCACCTACGAGCAGTACTTC.

As concerns this clone: One end of the junction is discordant with germline, which a read error may explain. The V call is TRBV7-9, the J call TRBJ2-7; D might be TRBD2 (6 bases). Germline values: CDR1 SEHNR, CDR2 FQNEAQ (reference sequence). The CDR3 covers 14 residues. The CDR3 spells CSSSLGTVSYEQYF. DNA for the CDR3: TGTTCCAGCAGCTTAGGGACTGTCTCCTACGAGCAGTACTTC.

The chain recombines TRBV5-4 with TRBJ2-1; D not resolved. V gave up 6 bases and J gave up 4 bases, with 5 bases separating them. The CDR3 sequence is 11 residues long. Germline V CDR1 and CDR2: SGHNT, YYREEE (reference sequence). This CDR3 is CASTLYNEQFF. The CDR3 DNA follows: TGTGCCAGCACCCTGTACAATGAGCAGTTCTTC.

This chain links TRBV10-3 with TRBJ2-2; 8 nucleotides agree with TRBD1. V lost 2 bases, J lost 6 bases, and 5 bases stayed unmatched. The germline gives CDR1 ENHRY, CDR2 SYGVKD. The CDR3 is 15 residues long. The CDR3 is CAISEIQGAAGELFF. For the CDR3, the DNA is TGTGCCATCAGTGAGATCCAGGGGGCGGCCGGGGAGCTGTTTTTT.

This sequence joins TRBV7-3 and TRBJ2-3; the match to TRBD2 covers 7 bases. The germline V gene has CDR1 SGHTA and CDR2 FQGTGA. The CDR3 is 13 residues long. V gave up 5 bases and J gave up 7 bases; unmatched junction bases: 6. In nucleotides, the CDR3 is TGTGCCAGCAGCCCAGCGGGACGGAATACGCAGTATTTT. Translation: CASSPAGRNTQYF. The whole variable domain, filled in from reference TRBV7-3 and TRBJ2-3, reads GAGVSQTPSNKVTEKGKYVELRCDPISGHTALYWYRQSLGQGPEFLIYFQGTGAADDSGLPNDRFFAVRPEGSVSTLKIQRTERGDSAVYLCASSPAGRNTQYFGPGTRLTVL.

V and J are TRBV9 and TRBJ1-5, with TRBD1 as a possible D gene (5 bases). The CDR3 runs 15 residues. V dropped 0 bases and J dropped 0 bases, with 7 bases sitting between them. In germline, CDR1 is SGDLS, CDR2 YYNGEE. DNA for the CDR3: TGTGCCAGCAGCGTAGGACAGTATAGCAATCAGCCCCAGCATTTT. Translated, it gives CASSVGQYSNQPQHF.

The genes are TRBV27 and TRBJ1-1, with 9 positions matching TRBD1. This CDR3 is built from 13 residues. CDR1 and CDR2 (germline): MNHEY, SMNVEV (reference sequence). Trimming cost V 5 bases and J 4 bases; bases outside gene matches: 2. The CDR3 loop reads CASSRTGVTEAFF. The CDR3 nucleotides read TGTGCCAGCAGTAGGACAGGGGTCACTGAAGCTTTCTTT.

The CDR3: CASSLDQGRNTIYF. The CDR3 coding sequence is TGTGCCAGCAGCTTAGACCAGGGTCGGAACACCATATATTTT. The chain links TRBV7-8 to TRBJ1-3, with a possible D match to TRBD1 (5 bases). CDR1 and CDR2 (germline): SGHVS, FQNEAQ. The CDR3 contains 14 residues. V was trimmed by 1 base and J by 7 bases, leaving 11 bases between them.

This sequence joins TRBV9 and TRBJ2-7; 7 bases map to TRBD1. The CDR3 has 14 amino acids. Germline trimming cut 3 bases from V and 2 bases from J; bases unmatched to any gene: 5. Germline V gene lookup returns CDR1 SGDLS and CDR2 YYNGEE. CDR3 nucleotides: TGTGCCAGCAGCGGACAGGGTGATCCCTACGAGCAGTACTTC. This codes for CASSGQGDPYEQYF.

The chain is built from TRBV28 and TRBJ2-7; 8 nucleotides align to TRBD1. The length of the CDR3 is 14 residues. Germline V gene lookup returns CDR1 MDHEN and CDR2 SYDVKM. V trimming: 5 bases; J trimming: 2 bases; junction bases outside the gene matches: 5. The CDR3 DNA follows: TGTGCCAGCAGTAAGGACAGGGTCCCCTACGAGCAGTACTTC. This translates into CASSKDRVPYEQYF.

Worth noting for this clone: Sequence at one end of the junction differs from germline and may be a read error. The chain employs TRBV2 and TRBJ2-3, with D possibly TRBD2 on 5 matching bases. The CDR3 sequence is 13 residues long. CDR1 is SNHLY and CDR2 is FYNNEI in the germline V gene. CDR3 bases: TGTGCCAGCAGCGAAGCGGAGAAAGATACGCAGTATTTT. It encodes CASSEAEKDTQYF.

A note on this clone: Germline is not matched at one junction end, which may reflect a read error. The V and J genes are TRBV7-7 and TRBJ2-7, with TRBD1 identical over 7 bases. The length of the CDR3 is 13 residues. Per germline, CDR1 SSHAT and CDR2 FNYEAQ (reference sequence). CDR3 sequence (DNA): TGTGCTAGCAGCCCGGGACAGATGTACGAGCAGTACTTC. Its translation: CASSPGQMYEQYF. The whole variable domain, filled in from reference TRBV7-7 and TRBJ2-7, reads GAGVSQSPRYKVTKRGQDVTLRCDPISSHATLYWYQQALGQGPEFLTYFNYEAQPDKSGLPSDRFSAERPEGSISTLTIQRTEQRDSAMYRCASSPGQMYEQYFGPGTRLTVT.

J is TRBJ2-1 and V is TRBV27, with TRBD1 matching 7 bases. The CDR3 contains 15 residues. In germline, CDR1 is MNHEY, CDR2 SMNVEV (reference sequence). V was clipped by 2 bases and J by 9 bases; unmatched bases: 10. In DNA, the CDR3 is TGTGCCAGCAGTTTAGCTTTCCTGCGACAGGGTGAGCAGTTCTTC. This gives the protein CASSLAFLRQGEQFF.

This clone is a singleton in its sample. The rearrangement joins TRBV7-9 to TRBJ1-5, with D hard to call. The CDR3 sequence is 14 residues long. The germline V and J ends were trimmed by 2 bases and 5 bases, with 10 bases remaining between them. CDR1 SEHNR and CDR2 FQNEAQ come from the germline V gene (reference sequence). CDR3 loop: CASSLSTAYQPQHF. DNA for the CDR3: TGTGCCAGCAGCTTATCGACTGCTTATCAGCCCCAGCATTTT.

The chain couples TRBV10-3 to TRBJ2-7; TRBD1 might be the D (5 bases). The CDR3 is 13 amino acids. V dropped 3 bases and J dropped 6 bases, with 12 bases sitting between them. Germline V gives CDR1 ENHRY, CDR2 SYGVKD. CDR3: CAISETGVGEQYF. The CDR3 bases are TGTGCCATCAGTGAAACAGGAGTGGGCGAGCAGTACTTC.

V is TRBV5-6 and J is TRBJ1-6, with a possible D match to TRBD1 (5 bases). V lost 4 bases and J lost 11, with 13 bases in between. CDR3 size: 13 residues. The germline V gene has CDR1 SGHDT and CDR2 YYEEEE. This chain's CDR3 is CASSPTGSAPLHF. The CDR3 bases are TGTGCCAGCAGCCCAACAGGTTCCGCACCCCTCCACTTT.

Comments on this clone: This sample includes further DNA sequences coding for the same CDR3. This chain connects TRBV5-1 to TRBJ2-7; possible D gene TRBD1, 6 bases. Germline V gene data show CDR1 as SGHRS and CDR2 as YFSETQ. This CDR3 is 15 amino acids long. The ends were cut back, 0 bases at V and 9 bases at J, with 19 bases in the middle. Written as DNA, the CDR3 is TGCGCCAGCAGCTTGGTAGGCAGGGGAACGGGTCGGCAGTACTTC. Translated: CASSLVGRGTGRQYF.

This clone has a handful of counts. V is TRBV6-1 and J is TRBJ1-6, with TRBD1 matching over 10 bases. Germline CDR1 MNHNS, CDR2 SASEGT. V shed 4 bases, J shed 6 bases, and the junction held 3 bases outside the gene matches. The CDR3 has 15 residues. This chain's CDR3 is CASSGDRGANSPLHF. The DNA for the CDR3 is TGTGCCAGCAGTGGGGACAGGGGAGCTAATTCACCCCTCCACTTT.

CDR3 in amino acids: CASSVPDRSNTGELFF. The CDR3 nucleotides are TGTGCCAGCAGCGTGCCGGACAGATCGAACACCGGGGAGCTGTTTTTT. The chain carries TRBV5-4 and TRBJ2-2; perhaps TRBD1 as D (6 bases). Trimming pared 4 bases from V and 0 bases from J, leaving 13 bases between. Germline CDR1 and CDR2: SGHNT and YYREEE (reference sequence). The CDR3 totals 16 residues.

The chain links TRBV7-6 to TRBJ2-3; TRBD2 matches 11 bases. The CDR3 extends over 18 amino acids. With V trimmed by 5 bases and J by 0 bases, 10 bases remained unmatched. Germline CDR1 is SGHVS and CDR2 is FNYEAQ. In nucleotides, the CDR3 is TGTGCCAGCAGCATAGGGCTAGCGGGGGGCCTTAGCACAGATACGCAGTATTTT. This gives the protein CASSIGLAGGLSTDTQYF.

V gene TRBV29-1 combines with J gene TRBJ1-5; 11 bases match TRBD1. Germline V gene lookup returns CDR1 SQVTM and CDR2 ANQGSEA. The junction had 5 bases not matched to a gene; V was cut back by 7 bases and J by 6 bases. CDR3 size: 13 residues. The CDR3 DNA follows: TGCAGCGCCTGGACAGGGGGCACTCAGCCCCAGCATTTT. This gives the protein CSAWTGGTQPQHF.